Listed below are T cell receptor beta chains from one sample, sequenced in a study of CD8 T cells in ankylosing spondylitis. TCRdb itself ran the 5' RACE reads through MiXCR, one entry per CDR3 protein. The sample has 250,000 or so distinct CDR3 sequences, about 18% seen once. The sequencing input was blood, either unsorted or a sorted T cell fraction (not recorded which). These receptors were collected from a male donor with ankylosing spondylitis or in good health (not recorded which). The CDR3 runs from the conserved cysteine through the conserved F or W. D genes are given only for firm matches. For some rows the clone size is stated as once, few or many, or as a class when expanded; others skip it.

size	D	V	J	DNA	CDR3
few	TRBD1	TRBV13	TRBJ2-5	TGTGCCAGCAGCTTAGACAGGGGGCAGTTGGAGACCCAGTACTTC	CASSLDRGQLETQYF
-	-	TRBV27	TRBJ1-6	TGTGCCAGCAGTTTATATGGGGGGGGATCACCCCTCCACTTT	CASSLYGGGSPLHF
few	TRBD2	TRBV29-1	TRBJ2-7	TGCAGCGCCGGGAGGACATCGAACGAGCAGTACTTC	CSAGRTSNEQYF
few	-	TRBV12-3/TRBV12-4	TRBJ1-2	TGTGCCAGCAGTTTCAGCAGGGTTGCCTATGGCTACACCTTC	CASSFSRVAYGYTF
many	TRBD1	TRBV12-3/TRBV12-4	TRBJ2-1	TGTGCCAGCAGTTCGGGACAGGGGGTCTACAATGAGCAGTTCTTC	CASSSGQGVYNEQFF
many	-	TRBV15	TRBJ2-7	TGTGCCACCAGCAGAGTAGGGTACAACGGCGACGAGCAGTACTTC	CATSRVGYNGDEQYF
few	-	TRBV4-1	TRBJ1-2	TGCGCCAGCAGCCAAGGCCGGGTCCTTATCTATGGCTACACCTTC	CASSQGRVLIYGYTF
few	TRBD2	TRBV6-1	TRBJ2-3	TGTGCCAGCAGTGAGTCTAGCGGGAGTCCAGATACGCAGTATTTT	CASSESSGSPDTQYF
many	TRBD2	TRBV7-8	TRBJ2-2	TGTGCCAGCAGCCCCCAGTATGGGTTAGCGGGAGTAAGGAACACCGGGGAGCTGTTTTTT	CASSPQYGLAGVRNTGELFF
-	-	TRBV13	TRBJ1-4	TGTGCCAGCAGCGACCGGACAGTGGCAACTAATGAAAAACTGTTTTTT	CASSDRTVATNEKLFF
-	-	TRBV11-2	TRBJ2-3	TGTGCCAGCAGCTTAGCTACCCTGGGCACAGATACGCAGTATTTT	CASSLATLGTDTQYF
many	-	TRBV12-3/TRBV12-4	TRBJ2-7	TGTGCCAGCAGTTTAGCGCTGACCCACCGAGCCTCCGAGCAGTACTTC	CASSLALTHRASEQYF
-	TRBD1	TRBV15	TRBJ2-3	TGTGCCACCAGCAGAGGGACAGGCCCTGGGGTGGGTACGCAGTATTTT	CATSRGTGPGVGTQYF
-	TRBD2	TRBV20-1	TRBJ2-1	TGCAGTGCTACTCCCGGGACTAGGCGGTCTGGTGAGCAGTTCTTC	CSATPGTRRSGEQFF
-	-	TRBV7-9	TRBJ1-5	TGTGCCAGCAGCCAGGGCGACCAGCCCCAGCATTTT	CASSQGDQPQHF
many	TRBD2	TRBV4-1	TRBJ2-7	TGCGCCAGCAGCCAAGGACTAGCGGGAGTAAACGAGCAGTACTTC	CASSQGLAGVNEQYF
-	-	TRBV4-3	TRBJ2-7	TGCGCCAGCAGCCAAGATCATACGGACAGTACCTACGAGCAGTACTTC	CASSQDHTDSTYEQYF
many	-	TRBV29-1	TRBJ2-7	TGCAGCGTCGTATCGGGACTGATGGCCTACGAGCAGTACTTC	CSVVSGLMAYEQYF
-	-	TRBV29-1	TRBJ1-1	TGCAGCGTTCGGGTGGAGGTGTACACTGAAGCTTTCTTT	CSVRVEVYTEAFF
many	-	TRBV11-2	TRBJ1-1	TGTGCCAGCAGCTTCCGGGACGGAGGGATTGAAGCTTTCTTT	CASSFRDGGIEAFF
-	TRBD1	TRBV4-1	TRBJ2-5	TGCGCCAGCAGCCAAGATCGGGGACAGGGCCTTATGGAGACCCAGTACTTC	CASSQDRGQGLMETQYF
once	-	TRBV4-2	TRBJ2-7	TGTGCCAGCAGCCAAGGAGTGTACAGGTCCTACGAGCAGTACTTC	CASSQGVYRSYEQYF
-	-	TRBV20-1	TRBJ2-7	TGCAGTGCAAGCGGGACACAATCCTACGAGCAGTACTTC	CSASGTQSYEQYF
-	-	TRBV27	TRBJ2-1	TGTGCCAGCAGTTTAGGATACGCCCTTACCTACAATGAGCAGTTCTTC	CASSLGYALTYNEQFF
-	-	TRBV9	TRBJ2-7	TGTGCCAGCAGCGAGGGGGACCGTTTTGAGCAGTACTTC	CASSEGDRFEQYF
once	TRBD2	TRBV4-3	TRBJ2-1	TGCGCCAGCAGCCAAGGGTCCAACTTGGGGGGAGGGGCCTACAATGAGCAGTTCTTC	CASSQGSNLGGGAYNEQFF
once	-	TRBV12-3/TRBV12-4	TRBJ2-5	TGTGCCAGCAGTTTTATCGGGGGTGAGACCCAGTACTTC	CASSFIGGETQYF
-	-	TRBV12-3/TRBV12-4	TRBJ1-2	TGTGCCAGCACCCCCAATTCCGGGACCCTCTATGGCTACACCTTC	CASTPNSGTLYGYTF
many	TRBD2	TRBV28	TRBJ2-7	TGTGCCAGCAGTTTTGGGCGGGAGTTCGACGAGCAGTACTTC	CASSFGREFDEQYF
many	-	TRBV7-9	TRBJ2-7	TGTGCCAGCAGCTTCATGACGGGGGACTCCTACGAGCAGTACTTC	CASSFMTGDSYEQYF
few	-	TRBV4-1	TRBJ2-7	TGCGCCAGCAGCCAAGAAGAGACGGTGCCCTACGAGCAGTACTTC	CASSQEETVPYEQYF
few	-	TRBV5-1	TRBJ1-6	TGCGCCAGCAGCTTGGCCGGGGGCCTGAGCGGTGATTCACCCCTCCACTTT	CASSLAGGLSGDSPLHF
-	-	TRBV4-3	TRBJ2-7	TGCGCCAGCAGCCAGACCTCGGACGCTGCCTACGAGCAGTACTTC	CASSQTSDAAYEQYF
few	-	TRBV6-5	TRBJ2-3	TGTGCCAGCAGTTACTCATGGGAGACTAGCACAGATACGCAGTATTTT	CASSYSWETSTDTQYF
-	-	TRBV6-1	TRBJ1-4	TGTGTCGGGGAATACGCAACTAATGAAAAACTGTTTTTT	CVGEYATNEKLFF
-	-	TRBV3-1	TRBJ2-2	TGTGCCAGCAGCCAAGTTCGGGGTCGGAACACCGGGGAGCTGTTTTTT	CASSQVRGRNTGELFF
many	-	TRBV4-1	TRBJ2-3	TGCGCCAGCAGCCAAGATCGGCGGGACCACGGAGCGCAGTATTTT	CASSQDRRDHGAQYF
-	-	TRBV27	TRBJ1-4	TGTGCCAGCACTACTCGGGGGGCTAATGAAAAACTGTTTTTT	CASTTRGANEKLFF
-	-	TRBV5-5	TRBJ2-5	TGTGCCAGCAGCTTGATCACCATAGGGGTGGAGACCCAGTACTTC	CASSLITIGVETQYF